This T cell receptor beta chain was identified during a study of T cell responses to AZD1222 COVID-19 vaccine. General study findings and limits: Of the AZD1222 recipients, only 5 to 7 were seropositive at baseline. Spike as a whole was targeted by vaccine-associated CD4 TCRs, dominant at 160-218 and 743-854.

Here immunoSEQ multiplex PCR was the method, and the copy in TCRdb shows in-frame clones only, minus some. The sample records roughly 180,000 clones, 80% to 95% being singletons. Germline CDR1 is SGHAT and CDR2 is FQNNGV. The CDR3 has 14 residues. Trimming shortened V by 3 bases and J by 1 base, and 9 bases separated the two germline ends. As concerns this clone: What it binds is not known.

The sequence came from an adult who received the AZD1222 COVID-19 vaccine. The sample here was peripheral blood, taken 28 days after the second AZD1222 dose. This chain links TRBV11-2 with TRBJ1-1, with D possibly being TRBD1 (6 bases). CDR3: CASSFLRGNTEAFF. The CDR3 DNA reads TGTGCCAGCAGCTTCCTCAGGGGGAACACTGAAGCTTTCTTT.